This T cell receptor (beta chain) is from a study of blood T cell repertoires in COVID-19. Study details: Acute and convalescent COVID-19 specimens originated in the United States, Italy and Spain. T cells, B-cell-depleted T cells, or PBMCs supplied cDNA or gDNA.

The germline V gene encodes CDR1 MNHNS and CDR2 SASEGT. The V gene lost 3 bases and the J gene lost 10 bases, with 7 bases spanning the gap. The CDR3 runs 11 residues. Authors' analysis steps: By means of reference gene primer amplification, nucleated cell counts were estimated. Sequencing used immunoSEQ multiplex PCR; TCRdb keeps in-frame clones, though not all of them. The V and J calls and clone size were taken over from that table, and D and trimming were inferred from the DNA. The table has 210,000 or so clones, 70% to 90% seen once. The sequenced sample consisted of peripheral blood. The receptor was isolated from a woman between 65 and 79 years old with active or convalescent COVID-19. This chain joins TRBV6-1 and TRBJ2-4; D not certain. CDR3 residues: CASSDSPIQYF. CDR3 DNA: TGTGCCAGCAGTGATAGTCCTATTCAGTACTTC.